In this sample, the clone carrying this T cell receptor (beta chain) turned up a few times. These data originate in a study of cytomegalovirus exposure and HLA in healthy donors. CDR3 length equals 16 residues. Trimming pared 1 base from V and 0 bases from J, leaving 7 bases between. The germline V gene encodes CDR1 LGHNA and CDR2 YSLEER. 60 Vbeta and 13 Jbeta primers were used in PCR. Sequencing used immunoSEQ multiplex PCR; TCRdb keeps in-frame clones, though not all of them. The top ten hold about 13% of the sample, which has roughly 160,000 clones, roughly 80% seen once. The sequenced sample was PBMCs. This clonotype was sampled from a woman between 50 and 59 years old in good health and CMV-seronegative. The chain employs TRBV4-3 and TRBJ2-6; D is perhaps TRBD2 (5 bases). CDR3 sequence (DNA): TGCGCCAGCAGCCAAGTTACTAGCTCTGGGGCCAACGTCCTGACTTTC. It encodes CASSQVTSSGANVLTF.